This TCR beta chain was found in a study of T cells after yellow fever vaccination (dated by TCRdb to the late 2010s). Context from the whole study: The SMART-Seq v4 Ultra Low Input RNA kit was used to prepare libraries from fractions with low cell numbers. Two healthy male donors made up the cohort, one aged 18 to 30 years and the other aged 30 to 40 years. To track T-cell clones before and after primary and booster YFV17D yellow fever vaccination, bulk TCR alpha and beta repertoires were sequenced longitudinally. Bulk PBMC replicates and cell subsets were isolated from blood drawn at multiple timepoints before and after both primary and secondary immunization. Points the paper makes about the study in general: FACS-sorted repertoires could contain abundant contaminating clonotypes from the bulk population, so computational filtering was required. Compared with the primary T-cell response, the secondary T-cell response was weaker but faster, peaking on day 5 rather than day 15. After the booster, most of the clones that had expanded following primary vaccination were detected again (almost 98% of CD4 and around nine tenths of CD8), which suggests that memory was broadly maintained. A small share of clonotypes was detected in both CD4 and CD8 compartments, with the overlap likely arising from convergent recombination. Because only two donors were included in the study, the extent to which the findings can be generalized is limited.

In light of the paper, this sample's treatment or condition label describes: live attenuated yellow fever vaccine strain. A standard Ficoll-Paque protocol was used to isolate PBMCs from peripheral blood. Dynabeads CD4 and CD8 positive selection kits were used to isolate the CD4 and CD8 T-cell fractions. RNA was extracted with TriZol from bulk PBMCs, CD4 and CD8 fractions, and dextramer-positive and dextramer-negative fractions. Data came from an Illumina NovaSeq 6000. Synthesis of TCR cDNA relied on 5'RACE template switching, a step that introduced a universal primer site along with unique molecular identifiers. cDNA synthesis was primed from both the TCR alpha and TCR beta constant segments. Library amplification involved two PCR steps, and the second step added sample barcodes and sequencing adapters. Sequencing of libraries was done on Illumina HiSeq 2500 (2x100 bp) or NovaSeq (2x150 bp). As for how the authors treated the data: Demultiplexing of reads and collapsing into UMI consensus sequences were performed with MIGEC, and V(D)J alignment was carried out with MiXCR. Clonotypes responding to the vaccine were identified with edgeR on replicate PBMC samples, with the criteria of FDR below 0.01 and a log2 fold change above 5 up to day 15. Each bulk clonotype was labeled CD4 or CD8 based on which sequenced repertoire, CD4 or CD8, contained the clonotype at higher abundance. TCRdb took the public reads, trimmed them with fastp at Q25, ran MiXCR for clone calling and kept in-frame beta chains. Identical CDR3 proteins give one entry, which carries the most common genes and DNA. The V and J calls follow TCRdb's processing rather than the paper's. The sample table holds 300,000 to 400,000 distinct CDR3 sequences, of which around 10% were seen once. 3.3% of the sample lies in the top ten.

With respect to this clonotype: Its antigen target is currently unknown. Base qualities are missing; no much larger clone stands one base away.

The CDR3 sequence holds 11 residues, the cysteine and phenylalanine included. Of the read, only the CDR3 DNA is kept; its 33 bases are in frame from base 1. In the germline V gene, CDR1 corresponds to SGHTA and CDR2 to FQGNSA. V loses 3 bases of germline sequence and J loses 7 bases, and the interval between the two ends is 5 bases. Here the sequenced sample was CD4+ T cells sorted from PBMCs, taken 45 days after the yellow fever booster vaccination. Recombination joined TRBV7-2 with TRBJ2-3; no D gene is confidently identified. This receptor was taken from a man aged 18 to 29 who received the YFV17D yellow fever vaccine. The DNA sequence is given as TGTGCCAGCAGCTTTGTCAATACGCAGTATTTT. It is translated as CASSFVNTQYF.